A single sample gave rise to the 4 T cell receptor beta chains below, sequenced in a study of brain metastases from non-small cell lung cancer. TCRdb's table, derived via immunoSEQ multiplex PCR, lists solely in-frame clones and lacks some. Of approximately 4,300 clones listed, roughly 89% are singletons. What was sequenced was primary lung tumor tissue. The origin of the receptors is a donor aged 40 or over with non-small cell lung cancer.

The rearrangement links TRBV18 to TRBJ1-1; no clear D gene. The CDR3 consists of 13 residues. Germline loops: CDR1 KGHSH, CDR2 LQKENI. Trimming removed 3 bases from V and 8 bases from J, with 13 bases in between. CDR3 residues: CASSPRERTEAFF. DNA of the CDR3: TGTGCCAGCTCACCTAGGGAGAGGACCGAAGCTTTCTTT.

This clone was seen just once. At one end the junction does not follow the germline gene, possibly because of a read error. The chain couples TRBV6-5 to TRBJ1-1; D gene uncertain. Germline V gives CDR1 MNHEY, CDR2 SVGAGI. CDR3 size: 14 residues. DNA for the CDR3: TGTGCCAGCAAACGTCCAGCGTCGAACACTAAAGCTTTCTTT. This sequence encodes CASKRPASNTKAFF.

This chain joins TRBV28 and TRBJ1-2; D is unresolved. Germline V gene sequence: CDR1 MDHEN, CDR2 SYDVKM. This CDR3 has 11 residues. Trimming shortened V by 5 bases and J by 4 bases, and 5 bases separated the two germline ends. CDR3 loop: CASSPGYGYTF. CDR3 sequence (DNA): TGTGCCAGCAGTCCAGGCTATGGCTACACCTTC.

The chain uses TRBV19 and TRBJ1-1, with 9 bases matching TRBD1. V dropped 7 bases and J dropped 2; count of bases not matched to a gene: 5. The germline V gene has CDR1 LNHDA and CDR2 SQIVND (reference sequence). This CDR3 contains 14 residues. The CDR3 region is CASMGTGPNTEAFF. The CDR3 DNA is TGTGCCAGTATGGGGACAGGGCCTAACACTGAAGCTTTCTTT.